These 14 T cell receptor beta chains came from one sample sequenced in a study of shared clonotypes between healthy human individuals (dated by TCRdb to between 2020 and 2021). Libraries were constructed by the immunoSEQ multiplex PCR assay. As stored in TCRdb, this immuneACCESS dataset retains in-frame rearrangements with V and J assigned. A fraction of the clones does not appear; measured against another copy, unresolved V genes explain less than half of the discrepancy, and the remainder lacks a known reason. The sample table shows some 1,100,000 clones, and approximately 80% are seen once. The top ten clones comprise approximately 0.5% of the sample. Sequencing was performed on memory CD4+ T cells from PBMCs. The cell subset or site label corresponds to: CD45RA-negative fraction. Every receptor here comes from a man between 18 and 35 years old in good health. Some clones in this sample may be carry-over from other donors' samples.

Note on this clone: A read error is likely here: a far larger clone is one base away. This sample includes further DNA sequences coding for the same CDR3. The chain carries TRBV6-1 and TRBJ1-1; TRBD1 matches at 7 bases. Germline V CDR1 and CDR2: MNHNS, SASEGT. This CDR3 has 13 residues. V lost 5 bases and J lost 3; bases outside the gene matches: 3. The CDR3: CASSLTGDTEAFF. Written as DNA, the CDR3 is TGTGCCAGCAGTCTAACAGGGGACACTGAAGCTTTCTTT.

The CDR3 loop is CASSDEALGAYEQYF. The DNA of the CDR3 is TGTGCCAGCAGTGATGAGGCCCTCGGGGCCTACGAGCAGTACTTC. The chain joins TRBV2 to TRBJ2-7, with D tentatively TRBD2 (5 bases). Trimming removed 3 bases at V and 2 bases at J, with 14 bases between. This CDR3 contains 15 residues. CDR1 and CDR2 (germline): SNHLY, FYNNEI. The full variable domain, its missing parts supplied by reference TRBV2 and TRBJ2-7, is EPEVTQTPSHQVTQMGQEVILRCVPISNHLYFYWYRQILGQKVEFLVSFYNNEISEKSEIFDDQFSVERPDGSNFTLKIRSTKLEDSAMYFCASSDEALGAYEQYFGPGTRLTVT.

Notes on this clone: A much larger clone sits a single nucleotide away, making a read error possible. Other DNA variants within this sample encode the same CDR3. This chain links TRBV27 with TRBJ2-6; D call uncertain. Germline V gene data show CDR1 as MNHEY and CDR2 as SMNVEV (reference sequence). The CDR3 is made up of 14 amino acids. The germline V and J ends were trimmed by 2 bases and 0 bases, with 2 bases remaining between them. The CDR3 sequence is CASSLDSGANVLTF. CDR3 in DNA: TGTGCCAGCAGTTTAGACTCTGGGGCCAACGTCCTGACTTTC.

The chain recombines TRBV28 with TRBJ2-2; TRBD1 might be the D (5 bases). Between the trimmed V and J ends, which lost 9 bases and 5 bases, there was a span of 22 bases. CDR3 length: 16 residues. Germline V gene sequence: CDR1 MDHEN, CDR2 SYDVKM. CDR3 in DNA: TGTGCCAGTCAAGGGGCGGCAAGGCTTTTAACCGGGGAGCTGTTTTTT. It translates to CASQGAARLLTGELFF.

This chain uses TRBV18 with TRBJ1-1, with 8 positions matching TRBD1. CDR1 and CDR2 from the germline V gene are KGHSH and LQKENI. This CDR3 region has 14 residues. With 3 bases clipped from V and 6 bases from J, the junction kept 6 bases outside the gene matches. CDR3 protein: CASSPRQGMAEAFF. The CDR3 coding sequence is TGTGCCAGCTCACCGAGACAGGGGATGGCTGAAGCTTTCTTT.

The rearrangement links TRBV5-1 to TRBJ1-2, with 10 bases aligning to TRBD1. Trimming cost V 5 bases and J 3 bases; bases outside gene matches: 7. This CDR3 comprises 15 residues. The germline V gene encodes CDR1 SGHRS and CDR2 YFSETQ. CDR3 in DNA: TGCGCCAGCAGTCGACAGGGGGCATATTACTATGGCTACACCTTC. It codes for CASSRQGAYYYGYTF.

The rearrangement links TRBV2 to TRBJ2-2; 8 nucleotides line up with TRBD1. After removal of 4 bases from V and 6 bases from J, the junction contained 4 bases not matched to a gene. Germline V gives CDR1 SNHLY, CDR2 FYNNEI. The CDR3 is 14 residues long. The CDR3 reads CASSAWTGSGELFF. CDR3 bases: TGTGCCAGCAGTGCCTGGACAGGGTCCGGGGAGCTGTTTTTT.

The chain couples TRBV28 to TRBJ1-4; TRBD1 is a possible D gene (6 bases). Trimming cost V 8 bases and J 2 bases, with 12 bases left between them. Germline CDR1 and CDR2: MDHEN and SYDVKM. The CDR3 is made up of 14 amino acids. Here the CDR3 DNA reads TGTGCCAGCCAGATTCAGGGGACTAATGAAAAACTGTTTTTT. Residues: CASQIQGTNEKLFF.

The chain carries TRBV5-1 and TRBJ2-3; TRBD1 might be the D (6 bases). Germline V gives CDR1 SGHRS, CDR2 YFSETQ. The CDR3 loop spans 14 amino acids. V dropped 9 bases and J dropped 5 bases, with 19 bases sitting between them. CDR3 sequence: CATSAGTTKDTQYF. As DNA, the CDR3 is TGCGCCACCTCAGCCGGGACAACGAAAGATACGCAGTATTTT.

The genes are TRBV7-9 and TRBJ2-1, with D possibly TRBD2 on 6 matching bases. Trimming pared 6 bases from V and 5 bases from J, leaving 20 bases between. CDR3 length: 16 residues. Germline V gene lookup returns CDR1 SEHNR and CDR2 FQNEAQ (reference sequence). CDR3 in DNA: TGTGCCAGCAGTTACACCCGGGGGACTTCTAACAATGAGCAGTTCTTC. Translated, it gives CASSYTRGTSNNEQFF.

J is TRBJ2-3 and V is TRBV18, with 7 bases fitting TRBD1. This CDR3 comprises 14 residues. V was pared by 6 bases and J by 2 bases, with 5 bases of the junction left unmatched. From germline, CDR1 is KGHSH and CDR2 LQKENI. CDR3 sequence: CASSLGQFTDTQYF. The CDR3 DNA reads as TGTGCCAGCTCGCTGGGACAGTTCACAGATACGCAGTATTTT. Combining the CDR3 with reference TRBV18 and TRBJ2-3 gives the whole variable domain NAGVMQNPRHLVRRRGQEARLRCSPMKGHSHVYWYRQLPEEGLKFMVYLQKENIIDESGMPKERFSAEFPKEGPSILRIQQVVRGDSAAYFCASSLGQFTDTQYFGPGTRLTVL.

Only a few counts were recorded for this clone. The J gene is TRBJ2-7, the V gene TRBV27; TRBD2 matches at 11 bases. Germline V gene data show CDR1 as MNHEY and CDR2 as SMNVEV (reference sequence). The CDR3 totals 18 residues. V was pared by 7 bases and J by 7 bases, with 21 bases of the junction left unmatched. The CDR3 DNA reads TGTGCCAGCAACTATTCGGTGGGACTAGCGGTCCTATTGAGGGAGCAGTACTTC. Translated: CASNYSVGLAVLLREQYF.

As regards this clone: A junction end diverges from the germline sequence, so it may reflect a read error. The same CDR3 arises from other DNA sequences in this sample as well. The CDR3 protein is CASSFGRDTEAFF. CDR3 coding DNA: TGCGCCAGCAGCTTTGGTCGGGACACAGAAGCTTTCTTT. V gene TRBV5-1 combines with J gene TRBJ1-1; a weak D match, TRBD1 (6 bases). The CDR3 is made up of 13 amino acids. Germline lookup yields CDR1 SGHRS and CDR2 YFSETQ.

About this clone: Within the sample, other DNA sequences also encode this same CDR3. This chain joins TRBV7-2 and TRBJ1-1; tentatively, D is TRBD1 (6 bases). V lost 5 bases and J 2 bases, leaving 9 bases between the germline ends. CDR1 and CDR2 (germline): SGHTA, FQGNSA. The CDR3 is made up of 13 amino acids. The CDR3 coding sequence is TGTGCCAGCAGCCCACAGGGAAACACTGAAGCTTTCTTT. Protein product: CASSPQGNTEAFF. Using reference TRBV7-2 and TRBJ1-1 for the parts outside the CDR3, the full variable domain is GAGVSQSPSNKVTEKGKDVELRCDPISGHTALYWYRQSLGQGLEFLIYFQGNSAPDKSGLPSDRFSAERTGGSVSTLTIQRTQQEDSAVYLCASSPQGNTEAFFGQGTRLTVV.